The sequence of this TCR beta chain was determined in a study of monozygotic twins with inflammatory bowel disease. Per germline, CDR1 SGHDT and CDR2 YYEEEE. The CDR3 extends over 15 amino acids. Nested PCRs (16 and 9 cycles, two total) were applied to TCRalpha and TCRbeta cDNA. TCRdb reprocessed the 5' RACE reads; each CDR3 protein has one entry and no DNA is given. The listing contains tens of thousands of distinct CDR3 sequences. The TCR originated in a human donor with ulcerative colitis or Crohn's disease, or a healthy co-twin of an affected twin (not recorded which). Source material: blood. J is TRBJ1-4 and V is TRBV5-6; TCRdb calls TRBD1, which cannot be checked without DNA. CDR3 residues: CASSSPTGMGEKLFF.